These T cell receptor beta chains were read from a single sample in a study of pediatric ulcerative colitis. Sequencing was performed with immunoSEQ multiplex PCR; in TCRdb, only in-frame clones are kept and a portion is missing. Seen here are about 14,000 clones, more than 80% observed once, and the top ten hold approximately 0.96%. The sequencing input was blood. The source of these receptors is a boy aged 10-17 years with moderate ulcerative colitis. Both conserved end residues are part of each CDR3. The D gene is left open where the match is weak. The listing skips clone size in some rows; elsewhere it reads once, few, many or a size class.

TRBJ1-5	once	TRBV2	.	TGTGCCAGCAGTGAGTCGGGGTTGCGAAATCAGCCCCAGCATTTT	CASSESGLRNQPQHF
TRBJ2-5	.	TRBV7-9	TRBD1	TGTGCCAGCAGCTTAGACAGGGGTGGCGAGACCCAGTACTTC	CASSLDRGGETQYF
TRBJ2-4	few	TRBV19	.	TGTGCCAGTCGCCAACCGGGGGCGGAGGGGGCCAAAAACATTCAGTACTTC	CASRQPGAEGAKNIQYF
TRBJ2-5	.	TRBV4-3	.	TGCGCCAGCAGCCAAGGGGGGGCCCGGGAGACCCAGTACTTC	CASSQGGARETQYF
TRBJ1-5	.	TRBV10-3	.	TGTGCCATCAGTCGACATTATAGCAATCAGCCCCAGCATTTT	CAISRHYSNQPQHF
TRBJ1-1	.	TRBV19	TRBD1	TGTGCCAGTAAACAGGGGTTCATGAACACTGAAGCTTTCTTT	CASKQGFMNTEAFF
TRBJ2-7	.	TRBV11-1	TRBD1	TGTGCCAGCAGCCAAGGGACAGGGAGGGAGCAGTACTTC	CASSQGTGREQYF
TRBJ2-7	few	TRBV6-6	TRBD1	TGTGCCAGCAGTCCACCGGGACAGCCGGGAGAGCAGTACTTC	CASSPPGQPGEQYF
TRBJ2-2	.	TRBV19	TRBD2	TGTGCCAGTAGTCACCCTCGGGGAGGGACCGGGGAGCTGTTTTTT	CASSHPRGGTGELFF
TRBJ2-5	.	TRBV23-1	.	TGCGCCAGCAGTCAATCTAAGGTGAGGGGGTGCGATGAGACCCAGTACTTC	CASSQSKVRGCDETQYF
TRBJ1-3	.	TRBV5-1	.	TGCGCCAGCAGCTTGGGGACACAGGGATCTGGAAACACCATATATTTT	CASSLGTQGSGNTIYF
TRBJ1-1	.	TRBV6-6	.	TGTGCCAGCAGTCTACCTTGGTCTGAAGCTTTCTTT	CASSLPWSEAFF
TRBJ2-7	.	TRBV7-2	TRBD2	TGTGCCAGCAGCCAGGCGACTAGCGAGGCCTACGAGCAGTACTTC	CASSQATSEAYEQYF
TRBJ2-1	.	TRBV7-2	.	TGTGCCAGCAGCTTAGCCGGGTGGAATGAGCAGTTCTTC	CASSLAGWNEQFF
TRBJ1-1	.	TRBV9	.	TGTGCCACCGGACCACAGATGAACACTGAAGCTTTCTTT	CATGPQMNTEAFF
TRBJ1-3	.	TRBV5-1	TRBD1	TGCGCCAGCAGCCTCCAGGGACAGGGCTCTGGAAACACCATATATTTT	CASSLQGQGSGNTIYF
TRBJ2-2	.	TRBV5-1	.	TGCGCCAGCAGCCGGGACAACGCCCGCACCGGGGAGCTGTTTTTT	CASSRDNARTGELFF
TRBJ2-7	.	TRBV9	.	TGTGCCAGCAGCGTTGGCGGGGGCCTATACGAGCAGTACTTC	CASSVGGGLYEQYF
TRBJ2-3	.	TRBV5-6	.	TGTGCCAGCAGCTTGTCGAGTACCCACATCACAGATACGCAGTATTTT	CASSLSSTHITDTQYF
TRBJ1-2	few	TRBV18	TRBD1	TGTGCCAGCTCGTCAGGGGGCGTCGACTATGGCTACACCTTC	CASSSGGVDYGYTF
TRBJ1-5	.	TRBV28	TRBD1	TGTGCCAGCAGTCCCGGACAGGGTCAGCCCCAGCATTTT	CASSPGQGQPQHF
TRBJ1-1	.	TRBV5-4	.	TGTGCCAGCAGCTTGGGGGGTCTGAACACTGAAGCTTTCTTT	CASSLGGLNTEAFF
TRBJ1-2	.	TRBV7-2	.	TGTGCCAGCAGCTTAGGGCACGGCTACACCTTC	CASSLGHGYTF
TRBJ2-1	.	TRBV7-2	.	TGTGCCAGCAGCCGGGACGCCGGGGATGAGCAGTTCTTC	CASSRDAGDEQFF
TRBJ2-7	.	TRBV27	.	TGTGCCAGCAGTTTTGGTACGGACTTCTACGAGCAGTACTTC	CASSFGTDFYEQYF
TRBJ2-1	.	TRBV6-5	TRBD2	TGTGCCAGCAGTTACTCCTGGACTAGCTACAATGAGCAGTTCTTC	CASSYSWTSYNEQFF
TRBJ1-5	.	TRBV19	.	TGTGCCGGTGTTGGGGGGGATCAGCCCCAGCATTTT	CAGVGGDQPQHF
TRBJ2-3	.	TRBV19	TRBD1	TGTGCCAGTAGTATTGTTTCGACAGGGGGGTACGATACGCAGTATTTT	CASSIVSTGGYDTQYF
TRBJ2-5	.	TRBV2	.	TGTGCCAGCAGTGGAGCACGGGAGACCCAGTACTTC	CASSGARETQYF
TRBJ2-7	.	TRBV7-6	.	TGTGCCAGCAGCTTAGTGGTAGGGACCGACGGCGAGCAGTACTTC	CASSLVVGTDGEQYF
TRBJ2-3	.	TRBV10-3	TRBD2	TGTGCCGTCCAGACTAGCACCCAAGGGGATACGCAGTATTTT	CAVQTSTQGDTQYF
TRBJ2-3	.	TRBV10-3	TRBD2	TGTGCCATCAGTGAGTCGATTGGCGGAGCGGGGGCAGATACGCAGTATTTT	CAISESIGGAGADTQYF
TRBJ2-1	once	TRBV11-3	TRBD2	TGTGCCAGCAGCCCAGAAGGAGCTAGCGGATACAATGAGCAGTTCTTC	CASSPEGASGYNEQFF
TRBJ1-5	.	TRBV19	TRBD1	TGTGCCAGCCACAACTCCGGGGACAGAAATAGCAATCAGCCCCAGCATTTT	CASHNSGDRNSNQPQHF
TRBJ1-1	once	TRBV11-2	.	TGTGCCAGCAGCTTATGGGTTACGAACACTGAAGCTTTCTTT	CASSLWVTNTEAFF
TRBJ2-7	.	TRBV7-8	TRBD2	TGTGCCAGCAGCTTAGGCCTAGCGGGAGAGCAGTACTTC	CASSLGLAGEQYF
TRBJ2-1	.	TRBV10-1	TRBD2	TGCGCCAGCAGTGATCAGGGTAGCGGGGGGCCACCGAATGAGCAGTTCTTC	CASSDQGSGGPPNEQFF
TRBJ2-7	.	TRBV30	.	TGTGCCTGGAGGTACGAGCAGTACTTC	CAWRYEQYF
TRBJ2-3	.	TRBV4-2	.	TGTGCCAGCAGCCAGAGGGCCGCAGGGGCCTTCGCAGATACGCAGTATTTT	CASSQRAAGAFADTQYF
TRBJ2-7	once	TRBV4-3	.	TGCGCCAGCAGCCTGAGCGCCGGGCCCCCTGATGTCGAGCAGTACTTC	CASSLSAGPPDVEQYF
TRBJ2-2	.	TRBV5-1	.	TGCGCCAGCAGCATCGTCCGGGCGAACACCGGGGAGCTGTTTTTT	CASSIVRANTGELFF
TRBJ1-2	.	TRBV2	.	TGTGCCAGCACTCCCGGGCGGGGATCCGTGGAAGGCTACACCTTC	CASTPGRGSVEGYTF
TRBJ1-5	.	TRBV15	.	TGTGCCACCAGCAGAAACAGGGTGGGTCAGCCCCAGCATTTT	CATSRNRVGQPQHF
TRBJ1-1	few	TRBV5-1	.	TGCGCCAGCAGCTTATCGGGTGAGGGTGAAGCTTTCTTT	CASSLSGEGEAFF